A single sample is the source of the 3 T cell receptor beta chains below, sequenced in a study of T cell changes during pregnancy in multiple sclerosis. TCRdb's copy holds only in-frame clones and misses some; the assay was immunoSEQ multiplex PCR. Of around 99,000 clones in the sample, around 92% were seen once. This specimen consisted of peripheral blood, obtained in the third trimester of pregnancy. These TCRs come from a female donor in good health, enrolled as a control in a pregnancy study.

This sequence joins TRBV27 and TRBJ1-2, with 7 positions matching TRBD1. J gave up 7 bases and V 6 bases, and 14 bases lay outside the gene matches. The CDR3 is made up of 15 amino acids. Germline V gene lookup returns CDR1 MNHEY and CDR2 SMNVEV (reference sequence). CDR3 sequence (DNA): TGTGCCAGCAGAAAAACAGGGGCCGGCGAAGGTGGCTACACCTTC. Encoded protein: CASRKTGAGEGGYTF.

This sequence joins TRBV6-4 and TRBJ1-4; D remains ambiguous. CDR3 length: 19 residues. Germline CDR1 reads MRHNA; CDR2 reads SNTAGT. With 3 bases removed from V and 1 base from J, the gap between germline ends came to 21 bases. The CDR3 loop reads CASSEHGPPRGRTNEKLFF. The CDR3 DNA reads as TGTGCCAGCAGTGAACACGGGCCCCCGAGAGGGAGAACTAATGAAAAACTGTTTTTT.

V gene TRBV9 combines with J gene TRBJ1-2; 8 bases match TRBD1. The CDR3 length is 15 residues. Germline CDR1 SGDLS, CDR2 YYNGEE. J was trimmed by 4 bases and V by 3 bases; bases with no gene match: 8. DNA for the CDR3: TGTGCCAGCAGCGCCACTCGGACAGGGACCTATGGCTACACCTTC. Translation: CASSATRTGTYGYTF. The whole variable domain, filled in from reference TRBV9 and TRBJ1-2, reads DSGVTQTPKHLITATGQRVTLRCSPRSGDLSVYWYQQSLDQGLQFLIQYYNGEERAKGNILERFSAQQFPDLHSELNLSSLELGDSALYFCASSATRTGTYGYTFGSGTRLTVV.